Listed below are T cell receptor beta chains from one sample, sequenced in a study of cytomegalovirus exposure and HLA in healthy donors. Sequenced by immunoSEQ multiplex PCR; TCRdb stores in-frame clones only, minus some. The sample's table shows around 88,000 clones. The sample consisted of PBMCs. The receptor source for this set is a girl aged 10-17 years in good health and CMV-seropositive. Each CDR3 is given with its conserved first and last residue. Each record gives: J gene, V gene, CDR3 protein.

TRBJ1-4 | TRBV6-5 | CASRESGGLGEKLFF
TRBJ2-5 | TRBV19 | CASRPRGGKQETQYF
TRBJ1-5 | TRBV15 | CATSLAGGDQPQHF
TRBJ2-7 | TRBV6-5 | CASSSDRGEPYEQYF
TRBJ1-4 | TRBV6-5 | CASSYFSGSLNEKLFF
TRBJ1-1 | TRBV7-8 | CASSSGTDEAFF
TRBJ1-6 | TRBV6-5 | CASSQDSIYNSPLHF
TRBJ2-3 | TRBV4-2 | CASSQLTGGFTDTQYF
TRBJ2-5 | TRBV6-5 | CASRAGGGYQETQYF
TRBJ2-7 | TRBV9 | CASSVGTSGGTYEQYF
TRBJ1-1 | TRBV11-3 | CASSLDSGWGNTEAFF
TRBJ2-2 | TRBV9 | CASSVASGRSSGGSTGELFF
TRBJ2-3 | TRBV13 | CASSVLAGEQYF
TRBJ1-1 | TRBV6-1 | CASSVRQGEAFF
TRBJ1-1 | TRBV28 | CASGLTGGNTEAFF
TRBJ2-7 | TRBV29-1 | CSVSGGTLAYEQYF
TRBJ2-1 | TRBV9 | CASSAGQALYNEQFF
TRBJ2-5 | TRBV7-2 | CASSFGGRETQYF
TRBJ2-2 | TRBV6-5 | CASSPTGTGLGELFF
TRBJ2-3 | TRBV9 | CASSVALAENTQYF
TRBJ1-2 | TRBV2 | CASTRQGAYYGYTF
TRBJ2-7 | TRBV5-1 | CASSLDTSTGYPHEQYF
TRBJ2-5 | TRBV19 | CASSLGRYQETQYF
TRBJ1-2 | TRBV4-2 | CASSQAQGQSYTF
TRBJ2-2 | TRBV2 | CASSGVFWQGYFAGELFF
TRBJ1-1 | TRBV11-2 | CASREGTTEAFF
TRBJ2-3 | TRBV29-1 | CSVKLHLTDTQYF
TRBJ2-2 | TRBV19 | CASSTPVDRTVANTGELFF
TRBJ2-7 | TRBV19 | CASSATGVYEQYF
TRBJ1-2 | TRBV19 | CASSIEVAGRTHTLNYGYTF
TRBJ1-1 | TRBV5-4 | CASSSGQANTEAFF
TRBJ1-2 | TRBV2 | CASSEGQGGGYTF
TRBJ2-3 | TRBV11-3 | CASSFLRGGRDTQYF
TRBJ2-7 | TRBV6-5 | CASSYSGQPDHGQYF
TRBJ1-2 | TRBV4-3 | CASSQDEGFSYGYTF
TRBJ2-1 | TRBV27 | CASSPLAGPEQFF
TRBJ2-2 | TRBV5-5 | CASSLQGNTGELFF
TRBJ1-2 | TRBV11-2 | CASSATGYGYTF
TRBJ2-1 | TRBV5-1 | CASSLGQGAYNEQFF
TRBJ1-5 | TRBV19 | CASSVDRGRGNQPQHF
TRBJ2-5 | TRBV9 | CASSVAPGQETQYF
TRBJ2-1 | TRBV29-1 | CSLGRGDAYNEQFF
TRBJ2-1 | TRBV7-9 | CASSRRDRGDNEQFF
TRBJ1-1 | TRBV6-5 | CASSYSGLGGTEAFF
TRBJ1-2 | TRBV5-6 | CASSLSGNYGYTF
TRBJ2-2 | TRBV13 | CASSLGVGGHTGELFF
TRBJ2-3 | TRBV6-4 | CASSAQGSSTDTQYF
TRBJ1-1 | TRBV4-1 | CASSQTSVGANTEAFF
TRBJ2-3 | TRBV7-9 | CASSLALTDTQYF
TRBJ2-1 | TRBV9 | CASSATGTGDNEQFF
TRBJ2-5 | TRBV6-1 | CASGRPSGGLETQYF
TRBJ1-1 | TRBV28 | CASSFYRGQTEAFF